The subject of this entry is one TCR beta chain. Its antigen is undetermined. The data derive from a study of blood T cells in healthy people across ages. Notes on the study in general: Both naive CD4+ cell counts and diversity were greater in long-lived donors than in aged donors. Donor CMV infection status was unknown, possibly confounding age-related changes in expanded clonotypes.

Alongside a J-beta primer mix, a sample-barcoded 5' primer served in a second PCR lasting roughly 7 to 11 cycles. A template-switch adaptor with 12 random nucleotides tagged each cDNA molecule. MiXCR was run by TCRdb on the 5' RACE reads, yielding one entry per CDR3 protein. The repertoire holds some 920,000 distinct CDR3 sequences, with 45% to 60% as singletons. The V and J ends lost 3 bases and 9 bases respectively, with 14 bases between them. The CDR3 length is 14 residues. The sample consisted of blood. The chain is built from TRBV12-3 or TRBV12-4 and TRBJ1-4; D perhaps matches TRBD1 (5 bases). The TCR was taken from a woman aged 55-70 years in good health. CDR3 nucleotide sequence: TGTGCCAGCAGTTTGGGGATTGGGGCTAAAAAACTGTTTTTT. Translating gives CASSLGIGAKKLFF.